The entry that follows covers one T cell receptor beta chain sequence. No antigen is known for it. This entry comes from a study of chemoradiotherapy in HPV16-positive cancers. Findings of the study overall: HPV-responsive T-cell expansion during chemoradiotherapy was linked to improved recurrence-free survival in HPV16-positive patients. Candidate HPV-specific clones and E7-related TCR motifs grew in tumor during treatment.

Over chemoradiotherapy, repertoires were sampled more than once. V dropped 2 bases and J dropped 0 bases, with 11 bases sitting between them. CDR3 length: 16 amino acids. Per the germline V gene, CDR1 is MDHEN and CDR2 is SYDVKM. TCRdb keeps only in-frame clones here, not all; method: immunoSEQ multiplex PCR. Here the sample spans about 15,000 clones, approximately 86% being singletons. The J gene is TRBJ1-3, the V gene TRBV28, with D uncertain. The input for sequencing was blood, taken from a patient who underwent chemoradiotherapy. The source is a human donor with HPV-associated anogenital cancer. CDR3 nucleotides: TGTGCCAGCAGTTTAGTTGCCGCAAGCTCTGGAAACACCATATATTTT. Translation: CASSLVAASSGNTIYF.